This is a list of T cell receptor beta chains from one sample in a study of cytomegalovirus exposure and HLA in healthy donors. The protocol was immunoSEQ multiplex PCR, while the TCRdb copy is restricted to in-frame clones and leaves out a portion. The profile shows 150,000 to 250,000 clones, around 86% of them singletons. The sample consisted of PBMCs. The receptors were sampled from a woman in her fifties or sixties in good health and CMV-seropositive. Both conserved end residues are part of each CDR3. D genes are given only for firm matches. Clone size is given for some rows only: seen once, a few or many times, or a class if the clone is expanded.

d_gene	v_gene	j_gene	abundance	CDR3aa	CDR3nt
NA	TRBV10-3	TRBJ1-5	NA	CAISETGTSNQPQHF	TGTGCCATCAGTGAGACAGGGACCAGCAATCAGCCCCAGCATTTT
TRBD1	TRBV10-3	TRBJ1-3	few	CAITWDRGPSGNTIYF	TGTGCCATCACCTGGGACAGGGGGCCGTCAGGAAACACCATATATTTT
TRBD1	TRBV5-6	TRBJ2-1	NA	CASSFIDRGQRNEQFF	TGTGCCAGCAGCTTCATAGACAGGGGGCAAAGGAATGAGCAGTTCTTC
TRBD2	TRBV28	TRBJ2-1	NA	CASSGLAGGSEQFF	TGTGCCAGCAGTGGACTAGCGGGAGGGAGTGAGCAGTTCTTC
NA	TRBV27	TRBJ1-1	NA	CASSLAGPNTEAFF	TGTGCCAGCAGTTTAGCGGGCCCGAACACTGAAGCTTTCTTT
TRBD2	TRBV7-8	TRBJ2-2	NA	CASSYSGGLGGTGELFF	TGTGCCAGCAGTTATAGCGGGGGGCTAGGCGGGACCGGGGAGCTGTTTTTT
TRBD1	TRBV28	TRBJ1-4	NA	CASSADRVEKLFF	TGTGCCAGCAGCGCAGACAGGGTTGAAAAACTGTTTTTT
TRBD2	TRBV5-1	TRBJ2-7	NA	CASKPTASGGSYEQYF	TGCGCCAGTAAACCGACGGCTAGCGGGGGGAGCTACGAGCAGTACTTC
NA	TRBV2	TRBJ1-1	once	CASNLRGTEAFF	TGTGCCAGCAATCTACGGGGGACTGAAGCTTTCTTT
TRBD1	TRBV7-6	TRBJ2-2	NA	CASSLRQGINTGELFF	TGTGCCAGCAGCTTACGACAGGGGATTAACACCGGGGAGCTGTTTTTT
NA	TRBV2	TRBJ1-2	NA	CASHRSNYGYTF	TGTGCCAGCCATAGATCTAACTATGGCTACACCTTC
TRBD1	TRBV25-1	TRBJ2-7	NA	CASSESGTGGAEEQYF	TGTGCCAGCAGTGAATCGGGGACAGGGGGCGCCGAGGAGCAGTACTTC
NA	TRBV6-5	TRBJ2-6	NA	CASSYSPGAGANGLTF	TGTGCCAGCAGTTACTCCCCAGGGGCTGGGGCCAACGGCCTGACTTTC
NA	TRBV6-6	TRBJ1-4	NA	CASSPGTLGSNEKLFF	TGTGCCAGCAGTCCCGGGACTCTGGGGTCTAATGAAAAACTGTTTTTT